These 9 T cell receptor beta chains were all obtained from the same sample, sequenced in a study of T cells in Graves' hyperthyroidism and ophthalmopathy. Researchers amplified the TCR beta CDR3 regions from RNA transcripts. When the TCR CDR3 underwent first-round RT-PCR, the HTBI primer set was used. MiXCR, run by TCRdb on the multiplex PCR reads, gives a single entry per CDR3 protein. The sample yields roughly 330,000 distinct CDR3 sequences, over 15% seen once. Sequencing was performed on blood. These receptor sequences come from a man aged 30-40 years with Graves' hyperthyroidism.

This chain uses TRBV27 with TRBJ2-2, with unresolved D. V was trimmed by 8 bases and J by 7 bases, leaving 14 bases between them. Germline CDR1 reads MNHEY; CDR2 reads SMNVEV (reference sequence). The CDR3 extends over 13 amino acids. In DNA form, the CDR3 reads TGTGCCAGCTCCCTCTCCCCGGGCGGGGAGCTGTTTTTT. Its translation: CASSLSPGGELFF.

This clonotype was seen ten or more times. For the CDR3, the DNA is TGTGCCAGCACGGGAGGAGGAAGGACCTACGAGCAGTACTTC. Its protein product is CASTGGGRTYEQYF. The chain has TRBV7-8 and TRBJ2-7, with TRBD2 identical over 7 bases. Per germline, CDR1 SGHVS and CDR2 FQNEAQ. Trimming at V came to 7 bases and at J to 2 bases, leaving 8 bases not matched to a gene. The CDR3 loop spans 14 amino acids.

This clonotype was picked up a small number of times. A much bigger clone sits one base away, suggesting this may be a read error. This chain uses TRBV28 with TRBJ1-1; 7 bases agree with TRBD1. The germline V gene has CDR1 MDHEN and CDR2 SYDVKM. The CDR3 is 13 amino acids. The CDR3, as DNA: TGTGCCAGCAGGACAGGGTCCCACACTGAAGCTCTCTTT. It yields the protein CASRTGSHTEALF. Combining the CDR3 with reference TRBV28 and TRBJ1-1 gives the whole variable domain DVKVTQSSRYLVKRTGEKVFLECVQDMDHENMFWYRQDPGLGLRLIYFSYDVKMKEKGDIPEGYSVSREKKERFSLILESASTNQTSMYLCASRTGSHTEALFGQGTRLTVV.

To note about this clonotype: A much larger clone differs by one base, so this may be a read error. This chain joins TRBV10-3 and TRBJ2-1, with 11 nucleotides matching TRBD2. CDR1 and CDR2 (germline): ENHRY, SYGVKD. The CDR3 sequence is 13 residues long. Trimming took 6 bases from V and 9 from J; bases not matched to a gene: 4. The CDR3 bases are TGTGCCATCAGCTCCGGGACTAGCGGTGAGCAGTTCTTC. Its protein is CAISSGTSGEQFF.

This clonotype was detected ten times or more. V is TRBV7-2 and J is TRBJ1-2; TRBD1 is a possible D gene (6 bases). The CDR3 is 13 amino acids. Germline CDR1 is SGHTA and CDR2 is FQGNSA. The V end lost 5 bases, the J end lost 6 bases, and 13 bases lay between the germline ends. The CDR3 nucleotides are TGTGCCAGCAGCCTAGGGGGGGAGGATGGCTACACCTTC. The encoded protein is CASSLGGEDGYTF.

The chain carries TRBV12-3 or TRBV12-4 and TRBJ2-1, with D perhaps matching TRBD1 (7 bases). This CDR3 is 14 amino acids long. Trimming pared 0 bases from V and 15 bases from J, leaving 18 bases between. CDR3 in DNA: TGTGCCAGCAGTTTAGCGGCGGGACAGTCTAGGGTGTTCTTC. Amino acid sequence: CASSLAAGQSRVFF.

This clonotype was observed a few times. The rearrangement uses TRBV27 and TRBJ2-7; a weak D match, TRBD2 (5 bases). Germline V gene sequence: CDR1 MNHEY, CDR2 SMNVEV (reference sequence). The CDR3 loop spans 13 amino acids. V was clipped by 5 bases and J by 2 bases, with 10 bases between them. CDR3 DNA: TGTGCCAGCAGTCCGGGGTTCACCTACGAGCAGTACTTC. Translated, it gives CASSPGFTYEQYF.

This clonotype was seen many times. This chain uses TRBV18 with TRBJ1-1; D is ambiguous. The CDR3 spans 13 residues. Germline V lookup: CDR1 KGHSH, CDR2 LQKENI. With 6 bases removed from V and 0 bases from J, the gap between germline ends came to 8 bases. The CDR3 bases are TGTGCCAGCTCGCCCTTGCTGAACACTGAAGCTTTCTTT. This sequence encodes CASSPLLNTEAFF.

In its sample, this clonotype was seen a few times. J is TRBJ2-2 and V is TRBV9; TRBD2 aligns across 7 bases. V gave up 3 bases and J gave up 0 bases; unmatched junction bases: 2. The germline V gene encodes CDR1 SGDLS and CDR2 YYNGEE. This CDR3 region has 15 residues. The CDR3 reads CASSASGSNTGELFF. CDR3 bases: TGTGCCAGCAGCGCTAGCGGTTCGAACACCGGGGAGCTGTTTTTT.